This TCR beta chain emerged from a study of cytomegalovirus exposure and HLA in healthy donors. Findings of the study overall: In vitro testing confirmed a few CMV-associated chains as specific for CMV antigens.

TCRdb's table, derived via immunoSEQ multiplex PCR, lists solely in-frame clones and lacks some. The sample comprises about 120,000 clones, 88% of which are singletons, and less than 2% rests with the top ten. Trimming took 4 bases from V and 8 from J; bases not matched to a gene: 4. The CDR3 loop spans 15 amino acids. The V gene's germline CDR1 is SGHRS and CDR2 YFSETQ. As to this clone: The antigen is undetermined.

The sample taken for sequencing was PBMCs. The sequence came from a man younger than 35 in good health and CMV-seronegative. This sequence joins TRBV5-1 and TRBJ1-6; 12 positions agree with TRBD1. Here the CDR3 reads CASSLGTGGYSPLHF. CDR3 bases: TGCGCCAGCAGCCTTGGGACAGGGGGCTATTCACCCCTCCACTTT.